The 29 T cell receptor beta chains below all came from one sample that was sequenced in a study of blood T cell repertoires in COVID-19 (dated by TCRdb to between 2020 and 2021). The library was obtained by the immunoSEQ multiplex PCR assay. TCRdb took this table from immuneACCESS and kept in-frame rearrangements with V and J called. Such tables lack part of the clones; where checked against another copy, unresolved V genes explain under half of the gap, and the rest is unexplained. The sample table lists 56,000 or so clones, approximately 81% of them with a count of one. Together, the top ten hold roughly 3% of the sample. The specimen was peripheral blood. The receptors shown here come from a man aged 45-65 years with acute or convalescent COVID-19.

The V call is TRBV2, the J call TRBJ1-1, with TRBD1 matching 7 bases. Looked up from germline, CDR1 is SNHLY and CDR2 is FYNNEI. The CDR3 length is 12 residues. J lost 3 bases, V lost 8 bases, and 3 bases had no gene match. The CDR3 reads CASEGAHTEAFF. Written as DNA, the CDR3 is TGTGCCAGCGAGGGGGCCCACACTGAAGCTTTCTTT.

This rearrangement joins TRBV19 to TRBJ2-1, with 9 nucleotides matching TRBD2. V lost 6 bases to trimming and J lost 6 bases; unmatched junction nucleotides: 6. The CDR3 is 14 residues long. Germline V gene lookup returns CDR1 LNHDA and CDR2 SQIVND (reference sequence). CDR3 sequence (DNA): TGTGCCAGTAGCCCCGGCGGGGGGGTCAATGAGCAGTTCTTC. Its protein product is CASSPGGGVNEQFF.

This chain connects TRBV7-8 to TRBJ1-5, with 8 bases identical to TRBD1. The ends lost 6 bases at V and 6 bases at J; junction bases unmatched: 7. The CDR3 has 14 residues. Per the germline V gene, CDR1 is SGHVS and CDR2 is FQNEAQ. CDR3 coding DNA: TGTGCCAGCAGAACAGGGGGGATGGGTCAGCCCCAGCATTTT. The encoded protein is CASRTGGMGQPQHF.

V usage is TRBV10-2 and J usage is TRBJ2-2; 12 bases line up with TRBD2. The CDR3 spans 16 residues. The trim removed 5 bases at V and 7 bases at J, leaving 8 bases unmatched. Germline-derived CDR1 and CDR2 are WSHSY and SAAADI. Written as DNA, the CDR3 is TGCGCCAGCAGTCCCCGACTAGCGGGAGTCGGCGGGGAGCTGTTTTTT. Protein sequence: CASSPRLAGVGGELFF.

The DNA of the CDR3 is TGTGCCAGCAGCTTAGCCGGACTAGCGGGGAACACCGGGGAGCTGTTTTTT. It translates to CASSLAGLAGNTGELFF. J is TRBJ2-2 and V is TRBV7-6, with 11 bases lining up with TRBD2. The junction had 1 base not matched to a gene; V was cut back by 0 bases and J by 1 base. There are 17 residues in the CDR3. Germline V CDR1 and CDR2: SGHVS, FNYEAQ.

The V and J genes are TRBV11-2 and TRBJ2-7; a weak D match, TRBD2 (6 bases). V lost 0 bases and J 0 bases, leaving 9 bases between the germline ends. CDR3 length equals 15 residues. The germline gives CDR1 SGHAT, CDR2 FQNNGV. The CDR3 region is CASSLDHSGSYEQYF. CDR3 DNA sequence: TGTGCCAGCAGCTTAGATCATAGCGGCTCCTACGAGCAGTACTTC.

The CDR3 region is CASSPRGSGRETQYF. The DNA for the CDR3 is TGCGCCAGCAGCCCGCGAGGTTCTGGTCGGGAGACCCAGTACTTC. This chain links TRBV5-1 with TRBJ2-5; D unclear. The germline CDR1 and CDR2 sequences are SGHRS and YFSETQ. The CDR3 length is 15 residues. Trimming cost V 4 bases and J 5 bases, with 18 bases left between them.

The CDR3 DNA is TGTGCCAGCACCCGCGGCGGGAGACCCGAGCAGTACTTC. This codes for CASTRGGRPEQYF. The V gene is TRBV28, the J gene TRBJ2-7, with 7 bases matching TRBD2. The length of the CDR3 is 13 residues. The V segment lost 7 bases and the J segment 6 bases; nucleotides outside the gene matches: 9. Germline assignment: CDR1 MDHEN and CDR2 SYDVKM.

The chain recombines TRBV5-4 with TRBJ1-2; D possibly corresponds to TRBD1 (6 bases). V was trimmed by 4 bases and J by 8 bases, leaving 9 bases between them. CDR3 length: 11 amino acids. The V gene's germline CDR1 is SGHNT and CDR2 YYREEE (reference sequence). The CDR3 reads CASSRDIGYTF. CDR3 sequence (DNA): TGTGCCAGCAGCCGGGACATCGGCTACACCTTC. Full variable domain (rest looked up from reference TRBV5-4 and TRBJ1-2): ETGVTQSPTHLIKTRGQQVTLRCSSQSGHNTVSWYQQALGQGPQFIFQYYREEENGRGNFPPRFSGLQFPNYSSELNVNALELDDSALYLCASSRDIGYTFGSGTRLTVV.

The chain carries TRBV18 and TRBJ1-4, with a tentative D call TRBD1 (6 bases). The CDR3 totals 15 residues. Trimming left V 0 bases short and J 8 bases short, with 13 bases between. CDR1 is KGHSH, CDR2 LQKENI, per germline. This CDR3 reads CASSPPVQGTEKLFF. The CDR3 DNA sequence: TGTGCCAGCTCACCACCTGTACAGGGTACAGAAAAACTGTTTTTT. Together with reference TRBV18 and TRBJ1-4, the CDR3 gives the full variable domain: NAGVMQNPRHLVRRRGQEARLRCSPMKGHSHVYWYRQLPEEGLKFMVYLQKENIIDESGMPKERFSAEFPKEGPSILRIQQVVRGDSAAYFCASSPPVQGTEKLFFGSGTQLSVL.

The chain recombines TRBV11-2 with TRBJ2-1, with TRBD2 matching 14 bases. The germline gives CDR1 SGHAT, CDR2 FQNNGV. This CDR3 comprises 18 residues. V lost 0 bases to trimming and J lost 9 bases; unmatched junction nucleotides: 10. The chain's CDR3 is CASSLDTPGLAGVIEQFF. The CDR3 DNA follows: TGTGCCAGCAGCTTAGATACGCCGGGACTAGCGGGAGTAATTGAGCAGTTCTTC.

CDR3 DNA: TGTGCCAGCAGTTTTCTCAAAGCAAGGGGTACGGACATTCAGTACTTC. Protein product: CASSFLKARGTDIQYF. This chain uses TRBV27 with TRBJ2-4, with a weak D call TRBD1 (5 bases). Per germline, CDR1 MNHEY and CDR2 SMNVEV (reference sequence). This CDR3 is 16 amino acids long. Deletions cut 3 bases from V and 8 bases from J, with 20 bases between.

The CDR3 region is CASEDRGYGYTF. CDR3 in DNA: TGTGCCAGCGAGGACAGGGGATATGGCTACACCTTC. The V and J genes are TRBV28 and TRBJ1-2, with 9 bases that match TRBD1. With 8 bases clipped from V and 5 bases from J, the junction kept 3 bases outside the gene matches. Germline CDR1 is MDHEN and CDR2 is SYDVKM. CDR3 size: 12 residues.

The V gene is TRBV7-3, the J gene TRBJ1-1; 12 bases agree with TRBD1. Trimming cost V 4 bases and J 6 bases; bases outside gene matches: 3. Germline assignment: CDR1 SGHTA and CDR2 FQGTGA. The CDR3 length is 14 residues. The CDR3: CASSSGTGGSEAFF. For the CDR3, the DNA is TGTGCCAGCAGCTCCGGGACAGGGGGCTCTGAAGCTTTCTTT.

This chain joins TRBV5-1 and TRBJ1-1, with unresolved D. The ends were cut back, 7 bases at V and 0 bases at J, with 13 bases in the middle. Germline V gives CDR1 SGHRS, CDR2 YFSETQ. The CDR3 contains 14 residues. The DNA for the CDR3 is TGCGCCAGCGGTGGAGAGGGTCTGAACACTGAAGCTTTCTTT. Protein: CASGGEGLNTEAFF.

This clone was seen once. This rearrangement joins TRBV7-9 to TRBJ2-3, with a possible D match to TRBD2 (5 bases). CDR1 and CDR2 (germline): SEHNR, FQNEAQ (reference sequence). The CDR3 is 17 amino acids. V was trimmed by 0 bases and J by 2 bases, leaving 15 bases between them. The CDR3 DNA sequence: TGTGCCAGCAGCTTAGCCCCGACTACTTTTAACACAGATACGCAGTATTTT. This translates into CASSLAPTTFNTDTQYF.

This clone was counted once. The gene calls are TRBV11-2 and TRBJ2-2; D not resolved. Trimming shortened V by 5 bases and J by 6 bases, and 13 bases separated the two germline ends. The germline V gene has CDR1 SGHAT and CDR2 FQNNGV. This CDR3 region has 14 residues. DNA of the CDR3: TGTGCCAGCAGCCGTTCTAGGCGTCCCGGGGAGCTGTTTTTT. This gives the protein CASSRSRRPGELFF.

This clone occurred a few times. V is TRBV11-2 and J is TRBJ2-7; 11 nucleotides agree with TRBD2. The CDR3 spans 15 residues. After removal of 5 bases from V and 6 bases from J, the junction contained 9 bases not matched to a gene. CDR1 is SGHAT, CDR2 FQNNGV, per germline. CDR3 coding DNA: TGTGCCAGCAGCCCGCTACTAGCGGGAGAAGGCGAGCAGTACTTC. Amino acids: CASSPLLAGEGEQYF.

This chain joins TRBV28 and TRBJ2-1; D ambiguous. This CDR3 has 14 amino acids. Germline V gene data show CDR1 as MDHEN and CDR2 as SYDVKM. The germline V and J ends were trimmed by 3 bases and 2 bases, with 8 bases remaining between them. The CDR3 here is CASSFAGTYNEQFF. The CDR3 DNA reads TGTGCCAGCAGTTTCGCAGGAACCTACAATGAGCAGTTCTTC.

In DNA, the CDR3 is TGTGCCAGCAGTGAATTTAAAGGCGGCCTCACAGATACGCAGTATTTT. This sequence encodes CASSEFKGGLTDTQYF. The rearrangement uses TRBV25-1 and TRBJ2-3, with no clear D. Germline CDR1 is MGHDK and CDR2 is SYGVNS. The V and J ends lost 1 base and 2 bases respectively, with 13 bases between them. The CDR3 is made up of 16 amino acids.

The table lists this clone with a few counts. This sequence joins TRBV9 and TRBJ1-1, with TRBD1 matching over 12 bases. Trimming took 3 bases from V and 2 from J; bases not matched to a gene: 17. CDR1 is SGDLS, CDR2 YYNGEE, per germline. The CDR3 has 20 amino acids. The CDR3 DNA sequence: TGTGCCAGCAGCGCCCGAAACCAACTGGGACAGGGGGCCGGTAACACTGAAGCTTTCTTT. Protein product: CASSARNQLGQGAGNTEAFF.

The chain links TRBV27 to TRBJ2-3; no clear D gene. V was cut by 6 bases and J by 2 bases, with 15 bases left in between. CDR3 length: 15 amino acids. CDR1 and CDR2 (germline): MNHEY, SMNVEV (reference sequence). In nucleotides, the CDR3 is TGTGCCAGCAGGAACCCGGGTTATCTCACAGATACGCAGTATTTT. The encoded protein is CASRNPGYLTDTQYF.

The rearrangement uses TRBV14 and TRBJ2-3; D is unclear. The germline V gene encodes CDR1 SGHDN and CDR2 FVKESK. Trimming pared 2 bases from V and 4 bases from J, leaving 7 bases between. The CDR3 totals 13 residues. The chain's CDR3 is CASSQFLADTQYF. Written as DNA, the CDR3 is TGTGCCAGCAGCCAATTTCTCGCAGATACGCAGTATTTT.

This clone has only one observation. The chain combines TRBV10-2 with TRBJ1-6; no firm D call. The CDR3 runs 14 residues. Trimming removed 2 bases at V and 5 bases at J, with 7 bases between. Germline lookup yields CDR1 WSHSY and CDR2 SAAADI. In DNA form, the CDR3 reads TGCGCCAGCAGTGAGATAAACAATAATTCACCCCTCCACTTT. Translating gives CASSEINNNSPLHF.

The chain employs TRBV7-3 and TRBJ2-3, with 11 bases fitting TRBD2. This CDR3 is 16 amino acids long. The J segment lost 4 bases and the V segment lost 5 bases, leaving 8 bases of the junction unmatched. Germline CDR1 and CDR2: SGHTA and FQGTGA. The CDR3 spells CASSQGSSGRADTQYF. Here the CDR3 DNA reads TGTGCCAGCAGCCAGGGGAGTAGCGGGAGGGCAGATACGCAGTATTTT.

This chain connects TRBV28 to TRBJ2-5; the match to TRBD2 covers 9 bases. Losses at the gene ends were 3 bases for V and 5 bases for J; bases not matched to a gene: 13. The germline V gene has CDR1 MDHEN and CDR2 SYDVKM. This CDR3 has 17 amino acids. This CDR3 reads CASSFLETSGMGETQYF. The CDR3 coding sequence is TGTGCCAGCAGTTTCCTCGAGACTAGCGGTATGGGGGAGACCCAGTACTTC.

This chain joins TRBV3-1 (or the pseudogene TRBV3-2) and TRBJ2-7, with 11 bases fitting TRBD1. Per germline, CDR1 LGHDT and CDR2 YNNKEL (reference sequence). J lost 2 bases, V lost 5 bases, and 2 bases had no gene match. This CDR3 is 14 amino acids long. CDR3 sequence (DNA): TGTGCCAGCAGCACGGGACAGGGGGCCTACGAGCAGTACTTC. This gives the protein CASSTGQGAYEQYF.

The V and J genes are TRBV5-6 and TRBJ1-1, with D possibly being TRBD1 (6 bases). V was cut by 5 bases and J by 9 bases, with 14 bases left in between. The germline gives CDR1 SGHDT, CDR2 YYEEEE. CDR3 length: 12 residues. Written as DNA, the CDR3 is TGTGCCAGCAGTCGAGCCGGGGGGCAAGCTTTCTTT. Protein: CASSRAGGQAFF.

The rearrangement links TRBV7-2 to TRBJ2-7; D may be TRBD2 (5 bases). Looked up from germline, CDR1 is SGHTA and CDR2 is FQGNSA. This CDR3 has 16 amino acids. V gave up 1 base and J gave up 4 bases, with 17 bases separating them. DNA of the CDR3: TGTGCCAGCAGCTTAGTCGGAGGTAACCTGAGATACGAGCAGTACTTC. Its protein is CASSLVGGNLRYEQYF.